Below are 26 T cell receptor beta chains sequenced from a single sample in a study of blood T cells in healthy people across ages. The second PCR ran about 7 to 12 cycles with a sample-barcoded 5' primer and J-beta primers. TCRdb recomputed calls from the 5' RACE reads with MiXCR, one row per CDR3 protein. The sample contains 1,500,000 or so distinct CDR3 sequences, 40% to 45% of which appear only once. Specimen: blood. These TCRs come from a young woman in good health.

There are a few counts of this clonotype. The J gene is TRBJ2-3, the V gene TRBV5-1; 12 bases match TRBD2. The CDR3 runs to 18 residues. CDR1 and CDR2 from the germline V gene are SGHRS and YFSETQ. V lost 4 bases, J lost 3 bases, and 12 bases stayed unmatched. CDR3 DNA: TGCGCCAGCAGCCCGGAGGGACTAGCGGGTTCTTGGACAGATACGCAGTATTTT. Protein product: CASSPEGLAGSWTDTQYF.

The rearrangement links TRBV20-1 to TRBJ2-1; perhaps TRBD2 as D (5 bases). CDR1 is DFQATT and CDR2 is SNEGSKA in the germline V gene (reference sequence). Deletions cut 2 bases from V and 0 bases from J, with 8 bases between. CDR3 length: 14 amino acids. This CDR3 is CSARSGDSYNEQFF. As DNA, the CDR3 is TGCAGTGCTAGAAGCGGTGACTCCTACAATGAGCAGTTCTTC.

The rearrangement links TRBV4-1 to TRBJ1-5, with 8 nucleotides matching TRBD1. CDR1 is MGHRA, CDR2 YSYEKL, per germline. The CDR3 runs to 13 residues. V lost 4 bases to trimming and J lost 7 bases; unmatched junction nucleotides: 3. In nucleotides, the CDR3 is TGCGCCAGCAGCCTACAGGGGGAACAGCCCCAGCATTTT. Amino acids: CASSLQGEQPQHF.

This clonotype was observed a handful of times. The chain recombines TRBV20-1 with TRBJ2-5; TRBD1 matches 8 bases. Looked up from germline, CDR1 is DFQATT and CDR2 is SNEGSKA (reference sequence). CDR3 length: 13 residues. J lost 1 base, V lost 5 bases, and 3 bases had no gene match. The CDR3 here is CSAHRGVQETQYF. The CDR3 DNA follows: TGCAGTGCTCACAGGGGGGTCCAAGAGACCCAGTACTTC.

This clonotype showed up just a few times. This chain joins TRBV5-1 and TRBJ2-5; 7 nucleotides match TRBD2. The CDR3 is 13 amino acids. Germline V gene lookup returns CDR1 SGHRS and CDR2 YFSETQ. The trim removed 7 bases at V and 3 bases at J, leaving 6 bases unmatched. CDR3 nucleotides: TGCGCCAGCCTACCTAGCGGAAAAGAGACCCAGTACTTC. This translates into CASLPSGKETQYF.

On this clonotype itself: Germline and junction disagree at one end, which may indicate a read error. CDR3 nucleotide sequence: TGTGCCAGCAGCTCCCAAGGGGAGCCCTACGGGCAGTACTTC. This encodes CASSSQGEPYGQYF. The chain recombines TRBV7-9 with TRBJ2-7; D assignment may be TRBD1 or TRBD2 (5 bases each). CDR3 length: 14 residues. Looked up from germline, CDR1 is SEHNR and CDR2 is FQNEAQ (reference sequence).

The chain has TRBV2 and TRBJ2-3, with 15 positions matching TRBD2. The germline V gene has CDR1 SNHLY and CDR2 FYNNEI. V lost 6 bases and J lost 2; bases outside the gene matches: 15. The CDR3 loop spans 20 amino acids. CDR3 in amino acids: CASRGQGLAGGDKHTDTQYF. CDR3 DNA: TGTGCCAGCAGAGGACAAGGACTAGCGGGAGGGGATAAACACACAGATACGCAGTATTTT. Variable domain in full (rest from reference TRBV2 and TRBJ2-3): EPEVTQTPSHQVTQMGQEVILRCVPISNHLYFYWYRQILGQKVEFLVSFYNNEISEKSEIFDDQFSVERPDGSNFTLKIRSTKLEDSAMYFCASRGQGLAGGDKHTDTQYFGPGTRLTVL.

J is TRBJ1-1 and V is TRBV5-5; the D is unclear. The CDR3 has 13 amino acids. Germline CDR1 SGHKS, CDR2 YYEKEE (reference sequence). The ends were cut back, 4 bases at V and 3 bases at J, with 10 bases in the middle. DNA of the CDR3: TGTGCCAGCAGCGGGCTGAGAGACACTGAAGCTTTCTTT. Translated, it gives CASSGLRDTEAFF.

Only a few counts were recorded for this clonotype. This rearrangement joins TRBV10-3 to TRBJ1-4; D is unresolved. V was pared by 7 bases and J by 8 bases, with 14 bases between. CDR3 size: 13 residues. Germline values: CDR1 ENHRY, CDR2 SYGVKD. CDR3 DNA: TGTGCCATCAATAAGGGATATAGGGAAAAACTGTTTTTT. Protein: CAINKGYREKLFF.

This chain links TRBV18 with TRBJ1-2, with a weak D call TRBD1 (5 bases). The CDR3 runs to 15 residues. Trimming removed 3 bases at V and 3 bases at J, with 14 bases between. Germline values: CDR1 KGHSH, CDR2 LQKENI. The CDR3 loop reads CASSPTGDSYYGYTF. The CDR3 coding sequence is TGTGCCAGCTCACCCACAGGCGACAGTTACTATGGCTACACCTTC.

The rearrangement uses TRBV20-1 and TRBJ1-5; D remains ambiguous. V was trimmed by 0 bases and J by 4 bases, leaving 10 bases between them. The CDR3 totals 14 residues. Per germline, CDR1 DFQATT and CDR2 SNEGSKA (reference sequence). The CDR3 is CSARDPRQNQPQHF. DNA for the CDR3: TGCAGTGCTAGAGATCCCCGGCAAAATCAGCCCCAGCATTTT.

This clonotype was seen more than once but under ten times. V is TRBV12-3 or TRBV12-4 and J is TRBJ2-3; the D gene is possibly TRBD1 (5 bases). V shed 6 bases and J shed 1 base, with 11 bases lying between them. CDR3 length equals 14 residues. The CDR3 region has the DNA TGTGCCAGCAGAAGCGAGACAGGCACAGATACGCAGTATTTT. Its protein product is CASRSETGTDTQYF.

The chain uses TRBV10-3 and TRBJ1-4; 8 bases agree with TRBD1. The V gene's germline CDR1 is ENHRY and CDR2 SYGVKD. V lost 6 bases to trimming and J lost 8 bases; unmatched junction nucleotides: 5. The CDR3 runs 13 residues. CDR3 bases: TGTGCCATCAGGGACAGGGTCGGAGAAAAACTGTTTTTT. Translated, it gives CAIRDRVGEKLFF.

This clonotype was seen a handful of times. This chain links TRBV20-1 with TRBJ1-1; the match to TRBD1 covers 8 bases. Unmatched junction bases numbered 7, after V lost 5 bases and J lost 5 bases. The germline V gene encodes CDR1 DFQATT and CDR2 SNEGSKA (reference sequence). This CDR3 region has 13 residues. In DNA, the CDR3 is TGCAGTGCTTCTCGTCAGGGGGCGACTGAAGCTTTCTTT. It encodes CSASRQGATEAFF.

The chain is built from TRBV5-1 and TRBJ2-1; D gene ambiguous. The CDR3 runs 18 residues. V lost 0 bases to trimming and J lost 0 bases, with 16 bases between them. Germline V gives CDR1 SGHRS, CDR2 YFSETQ. The CDR3, as DNA: TGCGCCAGCAGCTTGGTTCGTGCTTCGTTAAGCTCCTACAATGAGCAGTTCTTC. Translated: CASSLVRASLSSYNEQFF.

The chain has TRBV25-1 and TRBJ2-7; tentatively, D is TRBD1 (5 bases). Trimming shortened V by 7 bases and J by 4 bases, and 14 bases separated the two germline ends. The CDR3 loop spans 13 amino acids. Germline V gives CDR1 MGHDK, CDR2 SYGVNS. In DNA form, the CDR3 reads TGTGCCAGCATGGGTACAGGAGAGTACGAGCAGTACTTC. Translation: CASMGTGEYEQYF.

This clonotype was seen more than once but under ten times. The chain is built from TRBV7-2 and TRBJ2-4; the match to TRBD1 covers 9 bases. Germline assignment: CDR1 SGHTA and CDR2 FQGNSA. The CDR3 is 18 amino acids. Trimming removed 1 base from V and 0 bases from J; junction bases left unmatched: 7. The CDR3 reads CASSLGPGTGLAKNIQYF. In nucleotides, the CDR3 is TGTGCCAGCAGCTTAGGGCCCGGGACAGGGTTAGCCAAAAACATTCAGTACTTC.

The chain carries TRBV4-3 and TRBJ2-7; perhaps D is TRBD1 or TRBD2 (5 bases each). CDR3 length: 15 residues. The germline V gene has CDR1 LGHNA and CDR2 YSLEER. Trimming cost V 4 bases and J 0 bases, with 13 bases left between them. The DNA of the CDR3 is TGCGCCAGCAGCCCGACGGGGCTTAGCTCCTACGAGCAGTACTTC. Translating it yields CASSPTGLSSYEQYF.

V is TRBV7-9 and J is TRBJ2-7; a possible D gene is TRBD1 (5 bases). The germline CDR1 and CDR2 sequences are SEHNR and FQNEAQ (reference sequence). The CDR3 sequence is 13 residues long. V lost 2 bases and J 5 bases, leaving 10 bases between the germline ends. The CDR3 protein is CASSLPTGNEQYF. Here the CDR3 DNA reads TGTGCCAGCAGCTTACCCACAGGTAACGAGCAGTACTTC.

The chain uses TRBV4-3 and TRBJ2-3, with TRBD2 as a possible D gene (6 bases). Per germline, CDR1 LGHNA and CDR2 YSLEER. The CDR3 contains 16 residues. V was trimmed by 3 bases and J by 0 bases, leaving 13 bases between them. The CDR3 here is CASSHLGGGSTDTQYF. The DNA of the CDR3 is TGCGCCAGCAGCCATCTGGGAGGCGGGAGCACAGATACGCAGTATTTT.

This chain connects TRBV6-5 to TRBJ1-6; D remains ambiguous. Between the trimmed V and J ends, which lost 3 bases and 8 bases, there was a span of 11 bases. This CDR3 has 14 amino acids. Germline V lookup: CDR1 MNHEY, CDR2 SVGAGI. The CDR3 coding sequence is TGTGCCAGCAGTTATAATGGAATTTATTCACCCCTCCACTTT. It is translated as CASSYNGIYSPLHF.

The sample holds a few counts of this clonotype. The V and J genes are TRBV2 and TRBJ1-1; D gene uncertain. Per germline, CDR1 SNHLY and CDR2 FYNNEI. The CDR3 is 11 residues long. V was cut by 7 bases and J by 6 bases, with 9 bases left in between. CDR3 DNA: TGTGCCAGCAACGGGAGGGCTGAAGCTTTCTTT. Its protein is CASNGRAEAFF.

This clonotype was counted a few times. V gene TRBV10-3 combines with J gene TRBJ1-5; tentatively, D is TRBD1 (5 bases). Germline CDR1 and CDR2: ENHRY and SYGVKD. CDR3 size: 14 residues. V lost 0 bases, J lost 3 bases, and 6 bases lay in between. CDR3 nucleotides: TGTGCCATCAGTGAGTCGACAGTCAATCAGCCCCAGCATTTT. Residues: CAISESTVNQPQHF.

The V and J genes are TRBV7-2 and TRBJ2-1; tentatively, D is TRBD1 or TRBD2 (5 bases each). Trimming left V 1 base short and J 10 bases short, with 14 bases between. Germline values: CDR1 SGHTA, CDR2 FQGNSA. This CDR3 is built from 14 residues. CDR3 bases: TGTGCCAGCAGCTTAGAACGGGGCTCAAAGGAGCAGTTCTTC. Translating gives CASSLERGSKEQFF.

Comment on this clonotype: Being one base from a much bigger clone, this may be a read error. J is TRBJ2-1 and V is TRBV6-6, with D possibly TRBD2 on 6 matching bases. Between the trimmed V and J ends, which lost 6 bases and 13 bases, there was a span of 13 bases. The CDR3 is 11 residues long. CDR1 and CDR2 from the germline V gene are MNHNY and SVGAGI (reference sequence). DNA for the CDR3: TGTGCCAGCAGCACTCGCGGGACCCAGTTCTTC. It is translated as CASSTRGTQFF.

This clonotype was counted only a few times. CDR3 loop: CASSLTDFYEQYF. The CDR3 nucleotides read TGTGCCAGCAGCCTGACAGATTTCTACGAGCAGTACTTC. This sequence joins TRBV12-3 or TRBV12-4 and TRBJ2-7; weak D call: TRBD1 (5 bases). The CDR3 spans 13 residues. V lost 6 bases and J 3 bases, leaving 12 bases between the germline ends.